The 15 T cell receptor beta chains presented below share a single source sample, sequenced in a study of blood T cell repertoires in COVID-19 (dated by TCRdb to between 2020 and 2021). The library relied on the immunoSEQ multiplex PCR assay. This is the immuneACCESS table as TCRdb keeps it, with only in-frame sequences that have V and J called. A part of the clones is gone; compared with another copy, unresolved V genes explain less than half, and the rest is unexplained. For this sample the table gives about 120,000 clones, of which around three quarters were detected only once. Almost 4% of the sample goes to the ten largest clones. Sequenced material: peripheral blood. These receptor sequences come from a woman aged 80 or over with acute or convalescent COVID-19.

This clone was observed a single time. This chain joins TRBV6-5 and TRBJ1-2; 11 bases are a match to TRBD1. With 6 bases clipped from V and 6 bases from J, the junction kept 0 bases outside the gene matches. The CDR3 is 12 amino acids. Germline CDR1 reads MNHEY; CDR2 reads SVGAGI. The CDR3 DNA is TGTGCCAGCAGGGGACAGGGGGATGGCTACACCTTC. It yields the protein CASRGQGDGYTF.

This chain links TRBV5-4 with TRBJ2-7; 10 bases line up with TRBD1. Germline CDR1 SGHNT, CDR2 YYREEE (reference sequence). There are 14 residues in the CDR3. The V and J ends lost 3 bases and 2 bases, in that order; junction bases with no gene match: 2. CDR3 nucleotide sequence: TGTGCCAGCAGCTCCGGACAGGGGGCCTACGAGCAGTACTTC. This encodes CASSSGQGAYEQYF.

V is TRBV9 and J is TRBJ2-2; 9 bases are shared with TRBD1. CDR1 SGDLS and CDR2 YYNGEE come from the germline V gene. V was clipped by 4 bases and J by 6 bases; unmatched bases: 13. CDR3 length: 17 amino acids. The CDR3 DNA is TGTGCCAGCAGCCGAGCGGGGACAGGGTGGGTCCCCGGGGAGCTGTTTTTT. As protein: CASSRAGTGWVPGELFF.

The rearrangement joins TRBV30 to TRBJ1-4; no clear D. CDR1 and CDR2 from the germline V gene are GTSNPN and SVGIG (reference sequence). The CDR3 has 14 residues. Deletions cut 3 bases from V and 1 base from J, with 9 bases between. This CDR3 reads CAWSRGETNEKLFF. The CDR3 DNA reads as TGTGCCTGGAGCCGGGGTGAAACTAATGAAAAACTGTTTTTT.

The chain couples TRBV6-6 to TRBJ1-5; D not resolved. Germline loops: CDR1 MNHNY, CDR2 SVGAGI (reference sequence). V lost 0 bases and J lost 2, with 11 bases in between. There are 16 residues in the CDR3. The CDR3 sequence is CASSYSAQGGNQPQHF. Here the CDR3 DNA reads TGTGCCAGCAGTTACTCGGCCCAAGGAGGCAATCAGCCCCAGCATTTT.

The V and J genes are TRBV24-1 and TRBJ1-1; D gene unclear. The CDR3 length is 13 residues. CDR1 and CDR2 (germline): KGHDR, SFDVKD. Between the trimmed V and J ends, which lost 9 bases and 1 base, there was a span of 11 bases. The CDR3 is CATRRSGNTEAFF. In DNA form, the CDR3 reads TGTGCCACCCGGAGGTCGGGGAACACTGAAGCTTTCTTT.

CDR3 in DNA: TGTGCCAGCAGTACAGGGGGCGAACATCAGCCCCAGCATTTT. Encoded protein: CASSTGGEHQPQHF. The V gene is TRBV6-5, the J gene TRBJ1-5; 9 bases map to TRBD1. The CDR3 spans 14 residues. Germline-derived CDR1 and CDR2 are MNHEY and SVGAGI. V lost 5 bases, J lost 5 bases, and 4 bases stayed unmatched.

The chain combines TRBV2 with TRBJ1-5; no clear D gene. Germline values: CDR1 SNHLY, CDR2 FYNNEI. V lost 4 bases and J 0 bases, leaving 4 bases between the germline ends. There are 13 residues in the CDR3. The CDR3 spells CASSVYSNQPQHF. CDR3 nucleotides: TGTGCCAGCAGTGTATATAGCAATCAGCCCCAGCATTTT. Full variable domain (rest looked up from reference TRBV2 and TRBJ1-5): EPEVTQTPSHQVTQMGQEVILRCVPISNHLYFYWYRQILGQKVEFLVSFYNNEISEKSEIFDDQFSVERPDGSNFTLKIRSTKLEDSAMYFCASSVYSNQPQHFGDGTRLSIL.

This clone came up a few times. This chain links TRBV3-1 (or the pseudogene TRBV3-2) with TRBJ2-7; TRBD2 matches at 12 bases. The length of the CDR3 is 15 residues. Germline V gives CDR1 LGHDT, CDR2 YNNKEL (reference sequence). The trim removed 1 base at V and 5 bases at J, leaving 3 bases unmatched. CDR3 residues: CASSQGLAGVDEQYF. The CDR3 DNA reads TGTGCCAGCAGCCAAGGACTAGCGGGGGTCGACGAGCAGTACTTC.

The table lists this clone with a few counts. The chain uses TRBV27 and TRBJ2-2; D is unclear. V was trimmed by 3 bases and J by 0 bases, leaving 8 bases between them. The CDR3 spans 15 residues. Germline CDR1 is MNHEY and CDR2 is SMNVEV (reference sequence). CDR3 in amino acids: CASSLPGANTGELFF. Here the CDR3 DNA reads TGTGCCAGCAGTTTGCCCGGTGCGAACACCGGGGAGCTGTTTTTT.

This clone has just a few counts. The genes are TRBV7-9 and TRBJ2-7, with 8 bases matching TRBD1. Germline values: CDR1 SEHNR, CDR2 FQNEAQ (reference sequence). After removal of 1 base from V and 6 bases from J, the junction contained 8 bases not matched to a gene. The CDR3 is 15 residues long. The chain's CDR3 is CASSLEGQGPREQYF. The CDR3 DNA sequence: TGTGCCAGCAGCTTAGAAGGACAGGGCCCTCGCGAGCAGTACTTC.

The V call is TRBV7-9, the J call TRBJ1-3; D gene unclear. Between the trimmed V and J ends, which lost 6 bases and 16 bases, there was a span of 19 bases. CDR3 length: 12 residues. The germline CDR1 and CDR2 sequences are SEHNR and FQNEAQ (reference sequence). CDR3 coding DNA: TGTGCCAGCAGGCCCCCAGCTTCGAGAGGCTATTTT. Translation: CASRPPASRGYF.

The V and J genes are TRBV28 and TRBJ1-2, with D uncertain. This CDR3 comprises 15 residues. V lost 3 bases, J lost 0 bases, and 11 bases lay in between. CDR1 is MDHEN and CDR2 is SYDVKM in the germline V gene. CDR3 amino acids: CASSFPQRANYGYTF. For the CDR3, the DNA is TGTGCCAGCAGTTTCCCCCAGCGAGCTAACTATGGCTACACCTTC.

This clone was detected once. The J gene is TRBJ2-1, the V gene TRBV7-2; D unclear. Trimming cost V 1 base and J 3 bases, with 4 bases left between them. This CDR3 contains 13 residues. The germline CDR1 and CDR2 sequences are SGHTA and FQGNSA. CDR3 sequence: CASSLESYNEQFF. The CDR3 DNA reads as TGTGCCAGCAGCTTAGAGAGCTACAATGAGCAGTTCTTC. Filled out from reference TRBV7-2 and TRBJ2-1, the complete variable domain reads GAGVSQSPSNKVTEKGKDVELRCDPISGHTALYWYRQSLGQGLEFLIYFQGNSAPDKSGLPSDRFSAERTGGSVSTLTIQRTQQEDSAVYLCASSLESYNEQFFGPGTRLTVL.

CDR3 bases: TGTGCCAGCAGCTTGGTAGGACAGGGAAGCACAGATACGCAGTATTTT. It yields the protein CASSLVGQGSTDTQYF. The rearrangement links TRBV5-6 to TRBJ2-3, with TRBD1 identical over 8 bases. The germline V gene has CDR1 SGHDT and CDR2 YYEEEE. V shed 0 bases, J shed 0 bases, and the junction held 3 bases outside the gene matches. The CDR3 totals 16 residues.